What follows are 22 T cell receptor beta chains derived from one specimen sequenced in a study of Graves' ophthalmopathy and Graves' hyperthyroidism. RNA transcripts were the template, and TCR beta CDR3 regions were amplified from them. The first round was an RT-PCR with HTBI primers, and the second round was a multiplex PCR. One entry per CDR3 protein, called by TCRdb with MiXCR from the multiplex PCR reads. The table lists nearly 400,000 distinct CDR3 sequences, approximately 20% of them singletons, with more than 1.5% in the top ten. The sequenced sample consisted of peripheral blood. Every receptor here comes from a woman aged 18 to 35 with Graves' ophthalmopathy.

This clonotype was seen ten or more times. V is TRBV28 and J is TRBJ1-6, with TRBD1 matching 9 bases. Per germline, CDR1 MDHEN and CDR2 SYDVKM. CDR3 length: 15 amino acids. The junction had 8 bases not matched to a gene; V was cut back by 4 bases and J by 10 bases. The DNA for the CDR3 is TGTGCCAGCAGTTCCACCGGGACAGGGTACTCACCCCTCCACTTT. This sequence encodes CASSSTGTGYSPLHF. Supplemented by reference TRBV28 and TRBJ1-6, the full variable domain reads DVKVTQSSRYLVKRTGEKVFLECVQDMDHENMFWYRQDPGLGLRLIYFSYDVKMKEKGDIPEGYSVSREKKERFSLILESASTNQTSMYLCASSSTGTGYSPLHFGNGTRLTVT.

This clonotype was seen more than once but under ten times. V and J are TRBV18 and TRBJ2-7; D is perhaps TRBD2 (5 bases). Trimming took 3 bases from V and 0 from J, leaving 12 bases between them. CDR1 and CDR2 from the germline V gene are KGHSH and LQKENI. The CDR3 loop spans 15 amino acids. DNA for the CDR3: TGTGCCAGCTCACCCCCAATTGGGAGCTCCTACGAGCAGTACTTC. Encoded protein: CASSPPIGSSYEQYF.

This clonotype was picked up many times. This sequence joins TRBV6-1 and TRBJ1-1; D not resolved. The CDR3 covers 13 residues. Germline-derived CDR1 and CDR2 are MNHNS and SASEGT. Trimming took off 10 bases at V and 0 bases at J, with 12 bases between the two ends. CDR3 nucleotides: TGTGCCATAGAGGACGGACTGAACACTGAAGCTTTCTTT. Protein sequence: CAIEDGLNTEAFF.

This clonotype has a count of ten or more. The DNA for the CDR3 is TGTGCCAGCAGCCCTTTGGGGCTTTCGTACCAAGAGACCCAGTACTTC. Its protein is CASSPLGLSYQETQYF. This sequence joins TRBV14 and TRBJ2-5, with D possibly being TRBD1 (5 bases). This CDR3 spans 16 amino acids. CDR1 and CDR2 (germline): SGHDN, FVKESK. Trimming removed 4 bases at V and 0 bases at J, with 15 bases between. Using reference TRBV14 and TRBJ2-5 for the parts outside the CDR3, the full variable domain is EAGVTQFPSHSVIEKGQTVTLRCDPISGHDNLYWYRRVMGKEIKFLLHFVKESKQDESGMPNNRFLAERTGGTYSTLKVQPAELEDSGVYFCASSPLGLSYQETQYFGPGTRLLVL.

This clonotype appeared many times. The chain has TRBV6-1 and TRBJ2-7, with a possible D match to TRBD2 (6 bases). V gave up 6 bases and J gave up 4 bases, with 19 bases separating them. Germline CDR1 is MNHNS and CDR2 is SASEGT. The CDR3 extends over 15 amino acids. As DNA, the CDR3 is TGTGCCAGCAGGGAGGGACTTCTACAGACGTACGAGCAGTACTTC. It codes for CASREGLLQTYEQYF.

The chain recombines TRBV20-1 with TRBJ2-7; TRBD2 matches 10 bases. Unmatched junction bases numbered 9, after V lost 5 bases and J lost 2 bases. This CDR3 is built from 15 residues. Germline assignment: CDR1 DFQATT and CDR2 SNEGSKA (reference sequence). In DNA, the CDR3 is TGCAGTGCTTACCTCACTAGCGGGGAAACCTACGAGCAGTACTTC. It translates to CSAYLTSGETYEQYF.

This clonotype has at least ten counts. The chain couples TRBV28 to TRBJ1-2; the D is unclear. The CDR3 is 12 amino acids. The germline V and J ends were trimmed by 5 bases and 8 bases, with 12 bases remaining between them. The germline CDR1 and CDR2 sequences are MDHEN and SYDVKM. The CDR3 protein is CASSTSTGGYTF. CDR3 nucleotide sequence: TGTGCCAGCAGTACCTCTACCGGGGGCTACACCTTC.

This clonotype was detected ten times or more. CDR3 residues: CASSLRQVLGVAYGYTF. CDR3 nucleotides: TGTGCCAGCAGTTTAAGACAGGTGCTTGGGGTTGCCTATGGCTACACCTTC. The chain is built from TRBV28 and TRBJ1-2, with D perhaps TRBD1 (6 bases). CDR1 and CDR2 (germline): MDHEN, SYDVKM. Trimming pared 2 bases from V and 4 bases from J, leaving 20 bases between. The CDR3 covers 17 residues.

This clonotype was found many times. The rearrangement links TRBV11-1 to TRBJ1-1; 8 nucleotides align to TRBD1. The germline V gene has CDR1 SGHAT and CDR2 FQDESV (reference sequence). This CDR3 contains 17 residues. Trimming at V came to 6 bases and at J to 4 bases, leaving 16 bases not matched to a gene. The CDR3 DNA sequence: TGTGCCAGCAGATCAGCCCAAACAGGGGGAAGTGGCACTGAAGCTTTCTTT. This codes for CASRSAQTGGSGTEAFF.

This clonotype was counted at least ten times. The rearrangement uses TRBV10-3 and TRBJ1-1, with 7 positions matching TRBD1. Germline-derived CDR1 and CDR2 are ENHRY and SYGVKD. CDR3 length: 12 residues. V shed 5 bases, J shed 8 bases, and the junction held 5 bases outside the gene matches. Written as DNA, the CDR3 is TGTGCCATCAGTCGGGACAGTATCGAAGCTTTCTTT. It translates to CAISRDSIEAFF.

This clonotype was counted many times. The CDR3 nucleotides read TGTGCCATCAGTGAGGGGGGGAACACTGAAGCTTTCTTT. This gives the protein CAISEGGNTEAFF. V is TRBV10-3 and J is TRBJ1-1; D may be TRBD1 (5 bases). The CDR3 consists of 13 residues. Germline values: CDR1 ENHRY, CDR2 SYGVKD. The V gene lost 2 bases and the J gene lost 1 base, with 5 bases spanning the gap.

This clonotype showed up many times. The chain combines TRBV2 with TRBJ1-2; the D is unclear. Germline loops: CDR1 SNHLY, CDR2 FYNNEI. The CDR3 runs 16 residues. Trimming stripped 10 bases from V and 8 bases from J, with 29 bases between. As DNA, the CDR3 is TGTGCCACCCCCCACCGAAGAGACGCAACCTCCGAGGGCTACACCTTC. This encodes CATPHRRDATSEGYTF.

This clonotype occurred many times. The rearrangement joins TRBV20-1 to TRBJ2-5; the match to TRBD1 covers 10 bases. V was clipped by 4 bases and J by 6 bases; unmatched bases: 11. This CDR3 region has 15 residues. The germline CDR1 and CDR2 sequences are DFQATT and SNEGSKA (reference sequence). CDR3 sequence: CSANPGTGVGQTQYF. In DNA, the CDR3 is TGCAGTGCTAACCCAGGGACAGGGGTCGGGCAGACCCAGTACTTC.

This clonotype was observed many times. This sequence joins TRBV9 and TRBJ1-3; D is undetermined. Trimming removed 4 bases at V and 4 bases at J, with 9 bases between. Germline assignment: CDR1 SGDLS and CDR2 YYNGEE. The CDR3 has 13 residues. The CDR3 loop reads CASSIKAGNTIYF. CDR3 DNA sequence: TGTGCCAGCAGCATCAAAGCGGGAAACACCATATATTTT.

V is TRBV3-1 and J is TRBJ2-5; D gene ambiguous. Trimming left V 7 bases short and J 2 bases short, with 17 bases between. This CDR3 is 15 amino acids long. CDR1 is LGHDT, CDR2 YNNKEL, per germline (reference sequence). The CDR3 loop reads CASTLGHGEQETQYF. In nucleotides, the CDR3 is TGTGCCAGCACCCTCGGGCATGGAGAACAAGAGACCCAGTACTTC.

This clonotype was picked up many times. V and J are TRBV6-2 or TRBV6-3 and TRBJ2-5; D is perhaps TRBD2 (5 bases). The CDR3 spans 13 residues. CDR1 and CDR2 from the germline V gene are MNHEY and SVGEGT. V lost 10 bases and J 1 base, leaving 13 bases between the germline ends. The chain's CDR3 is CATRAAGQETQYF. The CDR3 nucleotides are TGTGCCACCCGGGCGGCGGGCCAAGAGACCCAGTACTTC.

The chain links TRBV12-3 or TRBV12-4 to TRBJ2-2; the D gene could be TRBD1 or TRBD2 (5 bases each). With 2 bases removed from V and 7 bases from J, the gap between germline ends came to 8 bases. The CDR3 has 13 residues. The CDR3 nucleotides read TGTGCCAGCAGTTTAATGGGGGTCGGGGAGCTGTTTTTT. Its translation: CASSLMGVGELFF.

This clonotype was counted at least ten times. This chain joins TRBV4-3 and TRBJ1-1; a weak D match, TRBD1 (5 bases). Germline-derived CDR1 and CDR2 are LGHNA and YSLEER. Trimming removed 4 bases at V and 6 bases at J, with 18 bases between. CDR3 length: 15 residues. The CDR3 reads CASSPSGPGLAEAFF. The CDR3 DNA reads TGCGCCAGCAGCCCCTCCGGGCCAGGGCTCGCTGAAGCTTTCTTT.

This clonotype has a count of ten or more. V usage is TRBV19 and J usage is TRBJ1-1; the match to TRBD1 covers 7 bases. Germline values: CDR1 LNHDA, CDR2 SQIVND (reference sequence). CDR3 size: 15 residues. Germline trimming cut 1 base from V and 0 bases from J; bases unmatched to any gene: 2. DNA of the CDR3: TGTGCCAGTAGTATAGGGGGACAGCTGAACACTGAAGCTTTCTTT. Translating gives CASSIGGQLNTEAFF.

This clonotype has a count of ten or more. The chain uses TRBV7-2 and TRBJ2-7; no clear D gene. V gave up 0 bases and J gave up 5 bases, with 11 bases separating them. The CDR3 runs to 14 residues. Germline V gene lookup returns CDR1 SGHTA and CDR2 FQGNSA. CDR3 sequence: CASSLAGSRNEQYF. Written as DNA, the CDR3 is TGTGCCAGCAGCTTAGCGGGATCGAGGAACGAGCAGTACTTC.

This clonotype was detected ten times or more. V usage is TRBV18 and J usage is TRBJ1-1; D gene uncertain. CDR3 length: 14 amino acids. Deletions cut 3 bases from V and 5 bases from J, with 13 bases between. Germline V lookup: CDR1 KGHSH, CDR2 LQKENI. CDR3 DNA: TGTGCCAGCTCACCTCCGGCAGGTAGGACTGAAGCTTTCTTT. This encodes CASSPPAGRTEAFF. Full variable domain (missing parts from reference TRBV18 and TRBJ1-1): NAGVMQNPRHLVRRRGQEARLRCSPMKGHSHVYWYRQLPEEGLKFMVYLQKENIIDESGMPKERFSAEFPKEGPSILRIQQVVRGDSAAYFCASSPPAGRTEAFFGQGTRLTVV.

CDR3 protein: CASSETPGGNEQYF. The DNA of the CDR3 is TGTGCCAGCAGTGAGACACCAGGAGGGAACGAGCAGTACTTC. V and J are TRBV6-1 and TRBJ2-7, with TRBD2 as a possible D gene (6 bases). The CDR3 covers 14 residues. Trimming took off 3 bases at V and 5 bases at J, with 14 bases between the two ends. In germline, CDR1 is MNHNS, CDR2 SASEGT.